What follows describes a single T cell receptor (beta chain). CDR1 is SGHTA, CDR2 FQGNSA, per germline. CDR3 size: 15 residues. V was clipped by 1 base and J by 0 bases, with 9 bases between them. This sample was taken from a study of tumor T cells in aggressive B-cell lymphoma. The data were produced by immunoSEQ multiplex PCR, yet TCRdb's version contains in-frame clones alone and is incomplete. The table lists some 2,200 clones, about 80% of them singletons. This chain joins TRBV7-2 and TRBJ1-1; no reliable D call. The sample was tumor tissue. This clonotype originated in an adult with diffuse large B cell lymphoma. The CDR3: CASSLGRTMNTEAFF. The CDR3 DNA follows: TGTGCCAGCAGCTTAGGGAGGACTATGAACACTGAAGCTTTCTTT. The full variable domain, completed using reference TRBV7-2 and TRBJ1-1, is GAGVSQSPSNKVTEKGKDVELRCDPISGHTALYWYRQSLGQGLEFLIYFQGNSAPDKSGLPSDRFSAERTGGSVSTLTIQRTQQEDSAVYLCASSLGRTMNTEAFFGQGTRLTVV.